A selection of T cell receptor beta chains follows, all from one sample in a study of T cell responses to AZD1222 COVID-19 vaccine. The method was immunoSEQ multiplex PCR; TCRdb's version includes in-frame clones alone and lacks a portion of them. The table lists around 160,000 clones, roughly 94% of them singletons, with over 4.5% in the top ten. The material sequenced was peripheral blood, taken 28 days after the second AZD1222 dose. These receptors came from an adult who received the AZD1222 COVID-19 vaccine. Both conserved end residues are part of each CDR3. The D gene is left open where the match is weak. Expanded clones get a size class; other rows say once, few or many, or leave the size out.

d_gene,abundance,v_gene,j_gene,CDR3aa,CDR3nt
NA,NA,TRBV13,TRBJ2-2,CASSLVRNTGELFF,TGTGCCAGCAGCTTAGTGCGAAACACCGGGGAGCTGTTTTTT
NA,NA,TRBV27,TRBJ1-4,CASSYGTPGRVRLFF,TGTGCCAGCAGCTACGGGACACCCGGGCGGGTAAGGCTGTTTTTT
NA,NA,TRBV30,TRBJ2-5,CAWSFLIGSQETQYF,TGTGCCTGGAGTTTCCTCATCGGGTCGCAAGAGACCCAGTACTTC
NA,NA,TRBV6-1,TRBJ1-2,CASSEALRGRLYGYTF,TGTGCCAGCAGTGAAGCGCTTCGAGGCAGACTCTATGGCTACACCTTC
NA,NA,TRBV2,TRBJ1-3,CASSAVVIGNTIYF,TGTGCCAGCAGTGCGGTCGTCATCGGAAACACCATATATTTT
TRBD2,NA,TRBV18,TRBJ2-7,CASSPGVGLAGSYEQYF,TGTGCCAGCTCACCAGGCGTTGGACTAGCGGGCTCCTACGAGCAGTACTTC
TRBD1,NA,TRBV11-3,TRBJ2-5,CASSTWTGGKETQYF,TGTGCCAGCTCTACATGGACAGGGGGGAAGGAGACCCAGTACTTC
TRBD1,once,TRBV28,TRBJ1-6,CASSSRAGGNSPLHF,TGTGCCAGCAGTTCACGCGCAGGGGGGAATTCACCCCTCCACTTT
TRBD1,NA,TRBV5-5,TRBJ1-2,CASSSLPGQVIFNYGYTF,TGTGCCAGCAGCTCCCTCCCGGGACAGGTGATATTTAACTATGGCTACACCTTC
TRBD1,NA,TRBV7-9,TRBJ1-4,CASSRGQGEEKLFF,TGTGCCAGCAGCCGCGGACAGGGGGAGGAAAAACTGTTTTTT
TRBD2,NA,TRBV2,TRBJ2-1,CASPLLAGEQFF,TGTGCCAGCCCCTTACTAGCGGGTGAGCAGTTCTTC
TRBD1,NA,TRBV18,TRBJ1-2,CASSLGQGNYGYTF,TGTGCCAGCTCCCTGGGACAGGGTAACTATGGCTACACCTTC
NA,NA,TRBV5-1,TRBJ1-1,CASSLDAPSTRTEAFF,TGCGCCAGCAGCTTAGACGCGCCGAGTACGCGTACTGAAGCTTTCTTT
NA,NA,TRBV7-9,TRBJ2-7,CASSLVQGIDEQYF,TGTGCCAGCAGCTTAGTACAGGGAATCGACGAGCAGTACTTC
NA,NA,TRBV7-8,TRBJ1-1,CASSGGLGTEAFF,TGTGCCAGCTCAGGTGGGTTGGGCACTGAAGCTTTCTTT
NA,NA,TRBV30,TRBJ1-1,CAWSASPRAFF,TGTGCCTGGAGCGCCTCCCCGCGAGCTTTCTTT
NA,NA,TRBV6-5,TRBJ1-1,CASRHTGEAFF,TGTGCCAGCAGACACACAGGAGAAGCTTTCTTT
TRBD2,once,TRBV19,TRBJ2-1,CASRIKLAGTNEQFF,TGTGCCAGTAGGATAAAACTAGCGGGGACCAATGAGCAGTTCTTC
NA,NA,TRBV7-9,TRBJ1-6,CASSLATGGNSPLHF,TGTGCCAGCAGCTTAGCGACCGGTGGGAATTCACCCCTCCACTTT
TRBD2,NA,TRBV15,TRBJ2-1,CATSRGGRDGWTSGPKEQFF,TGTGCCACCAGCAGAGGCGGGAGGGATGGTTGGACTAGCGGGCCAAAGGAGCAGTTCTTC
NA,NA,TRBV5-1,TRBJ1-3,CASSLNRDSGNTIYF,TGCGCCAGCAGCTTGAACAGGGACTCTGGAAACACCATATATTTT
NA,NA,TRBV4-3,TRBJ1-3,CASKLGGSGNTIYF,TGCGCCAGCAAACTGGGGGGCTCTGGAAACACCATATATTTT
NA,NA,TRBV19,TRBJ2-1,CASSTFLALSGNEQFF,TGTGCCAGTAGTACGTTCCTGGCTCTGAGCGGAAATGAGCAGTTCTTC
NA,NA,TRBV6-5,TRBJ2-7,CASNVLGGEQYF,TGTGCCAGCAATGTACTGGGAGGCGAGCAGTACTTC
NA,NA,TRBV2,TRBJ1-2,CASSLTHTGTGGYTF,TGTGCCAGCAGTCTTACCCATACAGGGACGGGCGGCTACACCTTC
NA,NA,TRBV7-3,TRBJ2-2,CASSHTVETGELFF,TGTGCCAGCAGCCACACTGTCGAGACCGGGGAGCTGTTTTTT
TRBD1,NA,TRBV12-3/TRBV12-4,TRBJ1-2,CASSLTGASGYTF,TGTGCCAGCAGTTTAACAGGGGCGAGTGGCTACACCTTC
NA,NA,TRBV7-9,TRBJ1-1,CASSLSAGSGAFF,TGTGCCAGCAGCTTGAGTGCGGGGTCTGGGGCTTTCTTT
TRBD2,NA,TRBV6-5,TRBJ2-5,CASMRLAGGETQYF,TGTGCCAGCATGCGACTAGCGGGGGGAGAGACCCAGTACTTC
TRBD2,NA,TRBV6-5,TRBJ2-7,CASTPRDGSGYEQYF,TGTGCCAGCACCCCACGAGACGGTAGCGGGTACGAGCAGTACTTC
NA,NA,TRBV2,TRBJ1-3,CASNRQDGNTIYF,TGTGCCAGCAACCGACAAGACGGAAACACCATATATTTT
TRBD2,once,TRBV23-1,TRBJ2-1,CATYGRLACNEQFF,TGCGCCACCTACGGGAGACTAGCTTGCAATGAGCAGTTCTTC
NA,NA,TRBV6-5,TRBJ1-4,CATIPGGFEKLFF,TGTGCCACTATACCCGGAGGATTTGAAAAACTGTTTTTT
NA,NA,TRBV7-2,TRBJ2-5,CASSLAGTQRETQYF,TGTGCCAGCAGCTTAGCGGGGACCCAAAGGGAGACCCAGTACTTC
NA,NA,TRBV4-1,TRBJ2-7,CASSQDRRGYGTYEQYF,TGCGCCAGCAGCCAAGATCGTCGCGGGTATGGGACCTACGAGCAGTACTTC
NA,NA,TRBV6-2/TRBV6-3,TRBJ1-3,CASSPTGTPRNTIYF,TGTGCCAGCAGCCCCACCGGGACACCCAGAAACACCATATATTTT
NA,NA,TRBV9,TRBJ1-5,CASSVDGRSDQPQHF,TGTGCCAGCAGCGTAGATGGCCGGAGTGATCAGCCCCAGCATTTT
NA,NA,TRBV6-5,TRBJ2-7,CASSYSRDYEQYF,TGTGCCAGCAGTTACTCCCGGGACTACGAGCAGTACTTC
NA,NA,TRBV27,TRBJ2-1,CASSFVFPRSNEQFF,TGTGCCAGCAGTTTTGTCTTCCCTAGAAGCAATGAGCAGTTCTTC
NA,NA,TRBV5-6,TRBJ1-2,CASSSPRTELNYGYTF,TGTGCCAGCAGCTCCCCCAGGACAGAGCTCAACTATGGCTACACCTTC
NA,NA,TRBV15,TRBJ2-7,CATSRGAGASYEQYF,TGTGCCACCAGCAGAGGCGCAGGGGCCTCCTACGAGCAGTACTTC
TRBD1,NA,TRBV5-1,TRBJ1-1,CASSRDTGGTEAFF,TGCGCCAGCAGCCGCGATACAGGGGGCACTGAAGCTTTCTTT
NA,once,TRBV5-1,TRBJ2-1,CASSRGESYNEQFF,TGCGCCAGCAGCCGCGGGGAATCCTACAATGAGCAGTTCTTC
NA,NA,TRBV12-1,TRBJ2-7,CALPQASGDAYEQYF,TGTGCTCTACCCCAGGCGAGCGGGGATGCCTACGAGCAGTACTTC
NA,NA,TRBV20-1,TRBJ2-7,CSARDWDPEYF,TGCAGTGCTAGAGATTGGGACCCAGAGTACTTC
TRBD2,NA,TRBV7-6,TRBJ2-1,CASSSGLAGYNEQFF,TGTGCCAGCAGCTCCGGACTAGCGGGGTACAATGAGCAGTTCTTC
NA,NA,TRBV7-9,TRBJ2-3,CASSSRANTDTQYF,TGTGCCAGCAGCTCCCGGGCTAACACAGATACGCAGTATTTT
NA,NA,TRBV9,TRBJ2-1,CASSVALGGGGHNEQFF,TGTGCCAGCAGCGTAGCCCTCGGAGGGGGGGGGCACAATGAGCAGTTCTTC
NA,many,TRBV18,TRBJ1-1,CASSPGAYTEAFF,TGTGCCAGCTCACCAGGGGCCTACACTGAAGCTTTCTTT
TRBD1,NA,TRBV3-1/TRBV3-2,TRBJ1-1,CASKGTGGTEAFF,TGTGCCAGCAAAGGGACAGGGGGCACTGAAGCTTTCTTT
NA,NA,TRBV7-2,TRBJ2-5,CASSLSQPGPQETQYF,TGTGCCAGCAGCTTATCGCAACCGGGGCCCCAAGAGACCCAGTACTTC
TRBD1,NA,TRBV5-5,TRBJ1-2,CASSGTGGAQEGYTF,TGTGCCAGCAGCGGGACAGGGGGCGCCCAGGAAGGCTACACCTTC
NA,NA,TRBV6-2/TRBV6-3,TRBJ1-5,CASSAQAPGPQHF,TGTGCCAGCAGTGCACAGGCTCCGGGGCCCCAGCATTTT